The next 9 T cell receptor beta chains were all read from a single sample in a study of shared clonotypes between healthy human individuals. Repertoires were generated with immunoSEQ multiplex PCR, while TCRdb's copy carries only in-frame clones and drops some. This sample has about a million clones, with roughly 70% found just once. The sample consisted of memory CD4+ T cells sorted from blood. Noted subset: CD45RA-negative fraction. These TCRs come from a man between 18 and 35 years old in good health.

V usage is TRBV30 and J usage is TRBJ2-7, with D possibly matching TRBD2 (6 bases). The CDR3 loop spans 12 amino acids. The V gene's germline CDR1 is GTSNPN and CDR2 SVGIG (reference sequence). V was cut by 2 bases and J by 9 bases, with 14 bases left in between. The CDR3 nucleotides are TGTGCCTGGAGTTCGTCGGGGGTTCGGCAGTACTTC. Translation: CAWSSSGVRQYF.

V and J are TRBV5-1 and TRBJ2-1; 10 nucleotides agree with TRBD2. The V gene's germline CDR1 is SGHRS and CDR2 YFSETQ. The V and J ends lost 3 bases and 8 bases, in that order; junction bases with no gene match: 8. This CDR3 region has 15 residues. CDR3 sequence (DNA): TGCGCCAGCAGCTACCTACTAGCGGGGTCGGATGAGCAGTTCTTC. Its translation is CASSYLLAGSDEQFF. Together with reference TRBV5-1 and TRBJ2-1, the CDR3 gives the full variable domain: KAGVTQTPRYLIKTRGQQVTLSCSPISGHRSVSWYQQTPGQGLQFLFEYFSETQRNKGNFPGRFSGRQFSNSRSEMNVSTLELGDSALYLCASSYLLAGSDEQFFGPGTRLTVL.

This clone occurred many times. The chain is built from TRBV5-1 and TRBJ2-1, with D perhaps given as TRBD1 or TRBD2 (6 bases each). The germline V gene has CDR1 SGHRS and CDR2 YFSETQ. The ends were cut back, 3 bases at V and 9 bases at J, with 22 bases in the middle. CDR3 length: 16 residues. The CDR3 reads CASSWAGQGLSGEQFF. The CDR3 DNA reads TGCGCCAGCAGCTGGGCGGGGCAGGGGCTATCGGGTGAGCAGTTCTTC.

The chain joins TRBV2 to TRBJ1-2; D is perhaps TRBD1 (6 bases). The CDR3 is 13 residues long. V lost 8 bases and J 4 bases, leaving 14 bases between the germline ends. The germline gives CDR1 SNHLY, CDR2 FYNNEI. The CDR3 coding sequence is TGTGCCAGCCGGTCTACAGGGATCTATGGCTACACCTTC. This sequence encodes CASRSTGIYGYTF. Filled out from reference TRBV2 and TRBJ1-2, the complete variable domain reads EPEVTQTPSHQVTQMGQEVILRCVPISNHLYFYWYRQILGQKVEFLVSFYNNEISEKSEIFDDQFSVERPDGSNFTLKIRSTKLEDSAMYFCASRSTGIYGYTFGSGTRLTVV.

This clone was recorded a few times. The V and J genes are TRBV15 and TRBJ2-2; D call uncertain. Per germline, CDR1 LNHNV and CDR2 YYDKDF (reference sequence). The CDR3 contains 14 residues. The V and J ends lost 2 bases and 4 bases respectively, with 8 bases between them. The CDR3 region is CATSRLEATGELFF. CDR3 DNA: TGTGCCACCAGCAGATTGGAAGCCACCGGGGAGCTGTTTTTT.

The chain links TRBV28 to TRBJ2-7; the D is unclear. The CDR3 totals 12 residues. The V gene's germline CDR1 is MDHEN and CDR2 SYDVKM. V gave up 3 bases and J gave up 6 bases, with 9 bases separating them. CDR3 DNA sequence: TGTGCCAGCAGTTTCAAAGTAGGCGAGCAGTACTTC. This codes for CASSFKVGEQYF.

The V call is TRBV7-2, the J call TRBJ2-4; D unclear. The CDR3 sequence is 12 residues long. V was clipped by 5 bases and J by 4 bases, with 6 bases between them. Germline V gives CDR1 SGHTA, CDR2 FQGNSA. This CDR3 is CASSLNKNIQYF. In DNA, the CDR3 is TGTGCCAGCAGCCTTAATAAAAACATTCAGTACTTC.

The count of this clone is one. The V and J genes are TRBV10-1 and TRBJ2-3; D remains ambiguous. V lost 0 bases to trimming and J lost 1 base, with 11 bases between them. This CDR3 contains 16 residues. Looked up from germline, CDR1 is WNHNN and CDR2 is SYGVQD (reference sequence). CDR3 residues: CASSESSYPGTDTQYF. The CDR3 nucleotides read TGCGCCAGCAGTGAGTCCTCATACCCGGGCACAGATACGCAGTATTTT.

To note about this clone: Distinct nucleotide sequences in the sample also encode this CDR3. V and J are TRBV27 and TRBJ2-2, with D possibly called TRBD1 or TRBD2 (5 bases each). From germline, CDR1 is MNHEY and CDR2 SMNVEV (reference sequence). V was cut by 3 bases and J by 4 bases, with 9 bases left in between. There are 14 residues in the CDR3. The CDR3 spells CASSFAGATGELFF. Written as DNA, the CDR3 is TGTGCCAGCAGTTTTGCCGGGGCCACCGGGGAGCTGTTTTTT.